This TCR beta chain was observed in a study of neurological immune-mediated disorders. Study-wide findings and caveats: No CDR3 amino acid sequences recurred among expanded clones across subjects, suggesting private repertoires in all groups.

cDNA was made by 5'RACE with 10-nucleotide random UMIs. One entry per CDR3 protein, called by TCRdb with MiXCR from the 5' RACE reads. Of about 76,000 distinct CDR3 sequences in the sample, approximately 17% were seen once. With 7 bases removed from V and 1 base from J, the gap between germline ends came to 7 bases. There are 12 residues in the CDR3. Per the germline V gene, CDR1 is MNHNS and CDR2 is SASEGT. This clonotype showed up many times. Antigen specificity is unknown. The sample consisted of PBMCs. This clonotype was sampled from a middle-aged woman in good health. The chain is built from TRBV6-1 and TRBJ1-2; D gene unclear. CDR3 loop: CASNRHNYGYTF. The CDR3 DNA follows: TGTGCCAGCAATAGACATAACTATGGCTACACCTTC.